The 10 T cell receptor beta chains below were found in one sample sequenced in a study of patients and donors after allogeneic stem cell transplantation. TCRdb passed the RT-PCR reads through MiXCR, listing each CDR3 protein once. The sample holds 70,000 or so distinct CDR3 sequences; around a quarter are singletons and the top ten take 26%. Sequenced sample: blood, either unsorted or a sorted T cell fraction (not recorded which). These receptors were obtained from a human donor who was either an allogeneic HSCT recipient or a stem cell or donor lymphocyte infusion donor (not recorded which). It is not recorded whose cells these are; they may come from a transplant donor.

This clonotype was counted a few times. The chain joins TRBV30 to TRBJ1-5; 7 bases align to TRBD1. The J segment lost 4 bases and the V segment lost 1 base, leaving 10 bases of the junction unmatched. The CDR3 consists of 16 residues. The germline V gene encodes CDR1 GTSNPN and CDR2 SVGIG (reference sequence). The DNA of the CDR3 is TGTGCCTGGAGTGGCCCAGGGGGAACCTCAAATCAGCCCCAGCATTTT. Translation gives CAWSGPGGTSNQPQHF.

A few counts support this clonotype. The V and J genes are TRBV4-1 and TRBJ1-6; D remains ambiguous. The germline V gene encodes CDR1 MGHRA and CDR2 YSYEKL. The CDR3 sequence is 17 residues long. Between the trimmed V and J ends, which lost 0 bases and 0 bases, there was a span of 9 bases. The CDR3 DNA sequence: TGCGCCAGCAGCCAAGAGGCAGCTAGCTCCTATAATTCACCCCTCCACTTT. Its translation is CASSQEAASSYNSPLHF.

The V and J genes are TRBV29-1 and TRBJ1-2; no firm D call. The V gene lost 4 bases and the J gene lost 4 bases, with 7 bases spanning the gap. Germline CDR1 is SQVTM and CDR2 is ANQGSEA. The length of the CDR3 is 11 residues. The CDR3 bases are TGCAGCGTTGGGCTGATCTATGGCTACACCTTC. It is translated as CSVGLIYGYTF.

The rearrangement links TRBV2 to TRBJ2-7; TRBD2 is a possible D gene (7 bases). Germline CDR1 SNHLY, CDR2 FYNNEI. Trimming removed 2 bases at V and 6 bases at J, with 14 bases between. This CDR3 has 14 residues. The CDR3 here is CASSERGGRGEQYF. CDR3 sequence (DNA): TGTGCCAGCAGTGAAAGGGGGGGCAGAGGCGAGCAGTACTTC.

In nucleotides, the CDR3 is TGTGCCAGCAGCCAAGGGGGAGGTTATAATTCACCCCTCCACTTT. Protein sequence: CASSQGGGYNSPLHF. This chain links TRBV4-2 with TRBJ1-6; no definite D call. V shed 1 base and J shed 4 bases, with 8 bases lying between them. The germline V gene encodes CDR1 LGHNA and CDR2 YNFKEQ. The CDR3 consists of 15 residues.

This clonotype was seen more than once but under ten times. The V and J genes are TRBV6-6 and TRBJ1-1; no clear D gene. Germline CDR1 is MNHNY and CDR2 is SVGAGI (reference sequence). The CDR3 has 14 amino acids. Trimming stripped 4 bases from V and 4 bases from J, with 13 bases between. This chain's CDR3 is CASSLQLLGTEAFF. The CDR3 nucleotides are TGTGCCAGCAGTTTACAGCTTTTAGGCACTGAAGCTTTCTTT.

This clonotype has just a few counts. The CDR3 loop is CSARVGRTYNEQFF. CDR3 nucleotide sequence: TGCAGTGCTAGAGTGGGCAGGACCTACAATGAGCAGTTCTTC. The V and J genes are TRBV20-1 and TRBJ2-1; no clear D. Germline V gene lookup returns CDR1 DFQATT and CDR2 SNEGSKA (reference sequence). The CDR3 is 14 residues long. Trimming stripped 1 base from V and 2 bases from J, with 9 bases between.

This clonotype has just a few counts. CDR3 region: CASISPPWGFPTGELFF. The CDR3 coding sequence is TGTGCCAGCATCTCCCCCCCATGGGGCTTCCCCACCGGGGAGCTGTTTTTT. The chain couples TRBV28 to TRBJ2-2, with D possibly TRBD1 on 5 matching bases. Germline CDR1 is MDHEN and CDR2 is SYDVKM. Trimming took 7 bases from V and 4 from J, leaving 22 bases between them. This CDR3 has 17 amino acids.

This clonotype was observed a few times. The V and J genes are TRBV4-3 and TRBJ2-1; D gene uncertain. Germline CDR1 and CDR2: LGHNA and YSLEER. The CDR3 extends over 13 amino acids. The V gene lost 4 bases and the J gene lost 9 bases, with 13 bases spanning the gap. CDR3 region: CASSPFRASEQFF. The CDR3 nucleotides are TGCGCCAGCAGCCCCTTTCGGGCGAGTGAGCAGTTCTTC.

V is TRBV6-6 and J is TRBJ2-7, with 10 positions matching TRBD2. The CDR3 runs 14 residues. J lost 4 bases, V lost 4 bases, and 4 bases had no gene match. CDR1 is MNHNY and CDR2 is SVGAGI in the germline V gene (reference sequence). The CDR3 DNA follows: TGTGCCAGCAGTTTCGGGACTAGCGTGTACGAGCAGTACTTC. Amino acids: CASSFGTSVYEQYF.